This is a list of T cell receptor beta chains from one sample in a study of CD4 T cells in relation to SARS-CoV-2 and coronaviruses. The antigens these receptors bind are not known. Sequencing used immunoSEQ multiplex PCR; TCRdb keeps in-frame clones, though not all of them. The data hold about 37,000 clones, with approximately 77% observed a single time. What was sequenced was naive CD4+ T cells from PBMCs, cultured in vitro. These receptors were taken from an adult with COVID-19. Both conserved end residues are part of each CDR3. The D gene is left open where the match is weak. Expanded clones are given a class, and other clones once, few, many or no size at all.

v_call,d_call,clone_size,cdr3_length,j_call,cdr3_nt,cdr3_aa
TRBV23-1,.,.,14,TRBJ2-5,TGCGCCAGCCACGGGGATGGGCAGCAAGAGACCCAGTACTTC,CASHGDGQQETQYF
TRBV4-2,.,.,14,TRBJ1-2,TGTGCCAGCAGCCAGAGGGGGGGCGACTATGGCTACACCTTC,CASSQRGGDYGYTF
TRBV4-2,TRBD2,.,16,TRBJ2-2,TGTGCCAGCAGCCAAGATGGGGCGGGAGAGACCGGGGAGCTGTTTTTT,CASSQDGAGETGELFF
TRBV25-1,.,.,16,TRBJ2-1,TGTGCCAGCAGTGAATTCGGGCCCGTGTCCAACAATGAGCAGTTCTTC,CASSEFGPVSNNEQFF
TRBV4-1,.,few,14,TRBJ1-2,TGCGCCAGCAGCCACCTAGGACAGTCCTATGGCTACACCTTC,CASSHLGQSYGYTF
TRBV6-6,.,.,15,TRBJ2-1,TGTGCCAGCAGTTATCGGCGGACCATCTACAATGAGCAGTTCTTC,CASSYRRTIYNEQFF
TRBV18,.,.,20,TRBJ1-3,TGTGCCAGCTCACCAACACCCCCTCAAGGCAGGGTTACGTCTGGAAACACCATATATTTT,CASSPTPPQGRVTSGNTIYF
TRBV5-4,.,.,15,TRBJ2-1,TGTGCCAGCAGCTTATCTCCTAGCTCCTACAATGAGCAGTTCTTC,CASSLSPSSYNEQFF
TRBV10-3,TRBD2,.,15,TRBJ2-7,TGTGCCATCAGTGAGTCCGGACTAGCGGGAGCCGAGCAGTACTTC,CAISESGLAGAEQYF
TRBV24-1,TRBD2,.,15,TRBJ2-5,TGTGCCACCAGTGACCTTACTAGCGGCCAAGAGACCCAGTACTTC,CATSDLTSGQETQYF
TRBV2,.,.,11,TRBJ2-4,TGTGCCAGCAACAGTTCGCCCATTCAGTACTTC,CASNSSPIQYF
TRBV10-3,TRBD2,.,16,TRBJ2-2,TGTGCCATCAGTGCGTTGCGGGCTAGCGGGAGTGGGGAGCTGTTTTTT,CAISALRASGSGELFF
TRBV9,TRBD1,.,16,TRBJ1-5,TGTGCCAGCAGCGTGGGACAGGGACAACGGGATCAGCCCCAGCATTTT,CASSVGQGQRDQPQHF
TRBV2,TRBD1,few,14,TRBJ2-2,TGTGCCAGCCGGGACAGGGTTCCCACCGGGGAGCTGTTTTTT,CASRDRVPTGELFF
TRBV11-2,.,.,15,TRBJ2-1,TGTGCCAGCAGCTCCATACAGGGTTACGACAATGAGCAGTTCTTC,CASSSIQGYDNEQFF
TRBV5-4,.,.,14,TRBJ2-3,TGTGCCAGCAGCTTGAAAGGGTTCACAGATACGCAGTATTTT,CASSLKGFTDTQYF
TRBV19,.,.,18,TRBJ1-5,TGTGCCAGTAGTATAGATCTCTTCGGAGCAAATAGCAATCAGCCCCAGCATTTT,CASSIDLFGANSNQPQHF
TRBV6-2/TRBV6-3,TRBD1,.,15,TRBJ1-5,TGTGCCAGCAGTTTTACCGGGACAGGGGCTCAGCCCCAGCATTTT,CASSFTGTGAQPQHF
TRBV6-5,TRBD2,.,14,TRBJ2-7,TGTGCCAGCAGGAGCGGGGCGTCTTTGAGGGAGCAGTACTTC,CASRSGASLREQYF
TRBV16,TRBD1,.,15,TRBJ2-1,TGTGCCAGCAGCCCGGGACAGGGGACCTACAATGAGCAGTTCTTC,CASSPGQGTYNEQFF
TRBV28,.,.,15,TRBJ2-3,TGTGCCAGCAGTTTAACAGGAGGAGGAACAGATACGCAGTATTTT,CASSLTGGGTDTQYF
TRBV27,TRBD1,.,15,TRBJ2-7,TGTGCCAGCAGTACCTGGACAGGGGATAGAGGCGAGCAGTACTTC,CASSTWTGDRGEQYF
TRBV9,TRBD1,.,17,TRBJ2-7,TGTGCCAGCAGCGTCTTCTCCGGGACAGGGGTCACCTACGAGCAGTACTTC,CASSVFSGTGVTYEQYF
TRBV3-1/TRBV3-2,.,.,15,TRBJ1-2,TGTGCCAGCAGCCAACCAGGGGTTGGTAACTATGGCTACACCTTC,CASSQPGVGNYGYTF
TRBV4-2,TRBD2,.,16,TRBJ2-2,TGTGCCAGCAGCCAATTCGGGCCGGGGGGCACCGGGGAGCTGTTTTTT,CASSQFGPGGTGELFF
TRBV27,.,.,15,TRBJ1-1,TGTGCCAGCAGGGAGTCAGGGTTTTTGGACACTGAAGCTTTCTTT,CASRESGFLDTEAFF
TRBV7-2,.,.,16,TRBJ1-5,TGTGCCAGCAGCTTATCGCGGCAGTATAGCAATCAGCCCCAGCATTTT,CASSLSRQYSNQPQHF
TRBV11-2,TRBD2,.,15,TRBJ2-1,TGTGCCAGCAGCTTAGGGACTAGCGGATACAATGAGCAGTTCTTC,CASSLGTSGYNEQFF
TRBV20-1,TRBD2,.,16,TRBJ2-7,TGCAGTGCTAGTGGGTTTGTTGGCGGGAGGGAGAGGGAGCAGTACTTC,CSASGFVGGREREQYF
TRBV5-1,TRBD1,once,14,TRBJ1-1,TGCGCCAGCAGCTTCGACAGGGGGAACACTGAAGCTTTCTTT,CASSFDRGNTEAFF
TRBV10-3,.,.,12,TRBJ1-2,TGTGCCATCAGACAGGGAGACTATGGCTACACCTTC,CAIRQGDYGYTF
TRBV11-1,.,.,15,TRBJ2-3,TGTGCCAGCAGCTTAGGCCCAGGGAAAGCAGATACGCAGTATTTT,CASSLGPGKADTQYF
TRBV19,TRBD1,once,15,TRBJ2-7,TGTGCCAGTAGTATAGATCCGGGACAGACCTACGAGCAGTACTTC,CASSIDPGQTYEQYF
TRBV6-5,.,.,15,TRBJ2-2,TGTGCCAGCAGTTTCGGTGGGCCGAACACCGGGGAGCTGTTTTTT,CASSFGGPNTGELFF
TRBV27,TRBD2,.,14,TRBJ2-1,TGTGCCAGCAGGGCCGGGACTATCCATAATGAGCAGTTCTTC,CASRAGTIHNEQFF
TRBV6-5,.,.,15,TRBJ1-2,TGTGCCAGCAGTTACGGCTGGGCGACATTATATGGCTACACCTTC,CASSYGWATLYGYTF
TRBV6-1,.,few,16,TRBJ2-2,TGTGCCAGCAGTAAAGTTTCGACAGGGAGGACCGGGGAGCTGTTTTTT,CASSKVSTGRTGELFF
TRBV20-1,.,.,12,TRBJ1-2,TGCAGTGCTAGTCAACAGGTAGAGGGCTACACCTTC,CSASQQVEGYTF
TRBV24-1,.,.,12,TRBJ2-5,TGTGCCACCACGGACAGCCAAGAGACCCAGTACTTC,CATTDSQETQYF
TRBV9,.,.,14,TRBJ2-7,TGTGCCAGCAGCCTAGTGGGGGCCTCCTACGAGCAGTACTTC,CASSLVGASYEQYF
TRBV19,.,.,15,TRBJ2-3,TGTGCCAGTAGTCTAAACCCGGCTTCCACAGATACGCAGTATTTT,CASSLNPASTDTQYF
TRBV21-1,.,.,15,TRBJ2-1,TGTGCCAGCAGTGAGTCTGTGAGCTCCTACAATGAGCAGTTCTTC,CASSESVSSYNEQFF
TRBV5-1,.,.,13,TRBJ2-5,TGCGCCAGTACTCGGGAGTACCAAGAGACCCAGTACTTC,CASTREYQETQYF
TRBV6-2/TRBV6-3,.,.,14,TRBJ1-2,TGTGCCAGCAGCCGGCCGCCGGGACAAGGACACTACACCTTC,CASSRPPGQGHYTF